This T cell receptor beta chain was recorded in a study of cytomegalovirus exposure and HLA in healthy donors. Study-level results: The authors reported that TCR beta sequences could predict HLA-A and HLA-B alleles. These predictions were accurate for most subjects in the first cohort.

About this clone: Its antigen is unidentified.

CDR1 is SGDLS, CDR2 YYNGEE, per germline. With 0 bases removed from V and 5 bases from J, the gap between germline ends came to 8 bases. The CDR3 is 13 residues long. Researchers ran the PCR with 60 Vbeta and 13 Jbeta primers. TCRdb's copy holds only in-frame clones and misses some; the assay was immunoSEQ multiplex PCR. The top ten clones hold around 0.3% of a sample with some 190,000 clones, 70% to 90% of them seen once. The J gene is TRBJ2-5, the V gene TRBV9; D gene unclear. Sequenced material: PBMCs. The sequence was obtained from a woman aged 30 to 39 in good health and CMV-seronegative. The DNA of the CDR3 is TGTGCCAGCAGCGTAGATTTACGGGAGACCCAGTACTTC. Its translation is CASSVDLRETQYF.